The clone carrying this TCR beta chain was counted once. Its antigen remains unidentified. Libraries were prepared by immunoSEQ multiplex PCR; TCRdb keeps only in-frame clonotypes and omits some of them. The sample has 18,000 or so clones, about four fifths seen once. The sample comes from a study of T cells in localized non-small cell lung cancer. The study's findings and limits: Elevated blood T cell density was associated with longer overall survival.

Per germline, CDR1 LGHNA and CDR2 YNFKEQ. The CDR3 length is 15 residues. V was cut by 4 bases and J by 1 base, with 10 bases left in between. The specimen comprised peripheral blood, sampled before any cancer treatment. The chain is built from TRBV4-2 and TRBJ1-4; possible D gene TRBD1, 5 bases. This TCR derives from a female donor over 55 with stage I lung adenocarcinoma. This chain's CDR3 is CASSRDGRTNEKLFF. CDR3 in DNA: TGTGCCAGCAGCCGGGACGGCCGAACTAATGAAAAACTGTTTTTT.